This passage covers 11 T cell receptor beta chains from one sample sequenced in a study of shared clonotypes between healthy human individuals. TCRdb keeps only in-frame clones here, not all; method: immunoSEQ multiplex PCR. The repertoire includes more than 2 million clones, over 85% of them detected once, and 0.13% sits in the top ten. Material: naive CD4+ T cells sorted from blood. Subset indicated: CD45RA+ positively selected. The receptors shown here come from a man between 18 and 29 years old in good health.

Points on this clone: Other nucleotide sequences from this sample produce the same CDR3. V is TRBV30 and J is TRBJ2-7, with D possibly being TRBD1 (6 bases). The CDR3 covers 12 residues. V shed 4 bases and J shed 0 bases, with 7 bases lying between them. Germline CDR1 GTSNPN, CDR2 SVGIG (reference sequence). The CDR3 region is CAWTGDSYEQYF. The CDR3 nucleotides are TGTGCCTGGACAGGGGACTCCTACGAGCAGTACTTC.

This chain links TRBV18 with TRBJ1-1, with a tentative D call TRBD1 (6 bases). Germline V gives CDR1 KGHSH, CDR2 LQKENI. The CDR3 runs 16 residues. The germline V and J ends were trimmed by 3 bases and 2 bases, with 16 bases remaining between them. The CDR3 loop is CASSPTQGLLNTEAFF. The CDR3 DNA reads as TGTGCCAGCTCACCGACACAGGGCTTACTAAACACTGAAGCTTTCTTT.

The V call is TRBV7-2, the J call TRBJ1-2; D is unresolved. Trimming left V 0 bases short and J 4 bases short, with 6 bases between. The length of the CDR3 is 13 residues. Germline assignment: CDR1 SGHTA and CDR2 FQGNSA. The CDR3 reads CASSLALTYGYTF. The CDR3 DNA sequence: TGTGCCAGCAGCTTAGCTTTAACCTATGGCTACACCTTC. Combining the CDR3 with reference TRBV7-2 and TRBJ1-2 gives the whole variable domain GAGVSQSPSNKVTEKGKDVELRCDPISGHTALYWYRQSLGQGLEFLIYFQGNSAPDKSGLPSDRFSAERTGGSVSTLTIQRTQQEDSAVYLCASSLALTYGYTFGSGTRLTVV.

This clone was seen only once. CDR3 protein: CASSVAASGGTDTQYF. The CDR3, as DNA: TGTGCCAGCAGCGTAGCTGCTAGCGGGGGCACAGATACGCAGTATTTT. The J gene is TRBJ2-3, the V gene TRBV9; TRBD2 matches 9 bases. Germline-derived CDR1 and CDR2 are SGDLS and YYNGEE. The CDR3 loop spans 16 amino acids. V was pared by 0 bases and J by 1 base, with 3 bases of the junction left unmatched.

The CDR3: CASSDNKGPQHF. Written as DNA, the CDR3 is TGTGCCAGCAGCGACAATAAAGGACCCCAGCATTTT. The chain joins TRBV9 to TRBJ1-5; D not certain. The CDR3 length is 12 residues. V was pared by 3 bases and J by 10 bases, with 11 bases between. CDR1 is SGDLS, CDR2 YYNGEE, per germline.

Points on this clone: Other DNA sequences of this sample code for an identical CDR3. The chain uses TRBV5-6 and TRBJ2-7, with 11 bases identical to TRBD2. Looked up from germline, CDR1 is SGHDT and CDR2 is YYEEEE. The J segment lost 1 base and the V segment lost 0 bases, leaving 0 bases of the junction unmatched. This CDR3 spans 15 amino acids. The CDR3: CASSLGTSGSYEQYF. The CDR3 nucleotides are TGTGCCAGCAGCTTGGGGACTAGCGGGTCCTACGAGCAGTACTTC. Supplemented by reference TRBV5-6 and TRBJ2-7, the full variable domain reads DAGVTQSPTHLIKTRGQQVTLRCSPKSGHDTVSWYQQALGQGPQFIFQYYEEEERQRGNFPDRFSGHQFPNYSSELNVNALLLGDSALYLCASSLGTSGSYEQYFGPGTRLTVT.

The genes are TRBV15 and TRBJ2-7; the D gene is possibly TRBD1 (5 bases). V was clipped by 1 base and J by 5 bases, with 18 bases between them. Germline CDR1 and CDR2: LNHNV and YYDKDF (reference sequence). The CDR3 spans 16 residues. CDR3 residues: CATSRGGNGAFNEQYF. The CDR3 DNA sequence: TGTGCCACCAGCAGAGGAGGAAATGGGGCTTTCAACGAGCAGTACTTC.

Remarks on this clone: Other DNA variants within this sample encode the same CDR3. The chain uses TRBV5-1 and TRBJ2-7; the D is unclear. Germline CDR1 is SGHRS and CDR2 is YFSETQ. V lost 0 bases and J 0 bases, leaving 4 bases between the germline ends. CDR3 length equals 13 residues. CDR3 nucleotides: TGCGCCAGCAGCTTGGGGAGCTCCTACGAGCAGTACTTC. Amino acids: CASSLGSSYEQYF.

V gene TRBV5-4 combines with J gene TRBJ2-7; the match to TRBD2 covers 11 bases. Germline V gene lookup returns CDR1 SGHNT and CDR2 YYREEE (reference sequence). The trim removed 1 base at V and 4 bases at J, leaving 4 bases unmatched. The CDR3 sequence is 15 residues long. The CDR3 region has the DNA TGTGCCAGCAGCTTGAGCGCTAGCGGGGGGTACGAGCAGTACTTC. Protein: CASSLSASGGYEQYF.

The CDR3, as DNA: TGTGCCAGCAGCGTGACAGGGGACGCTTACGAGCAGTACTTC. Protein product: CASSVTGDAYEQYF. The V gene is TRBV7-9, the J gene TRBJ2-7, with TRBD1 matching 8 bases. The CDR3 consists of 14 residues. Germline CDR1 is SEHNR and CDR2 is FQNEAQ (reference sequence). The trim removed 5 bases at V and 4 bases at J, leaving 7 bases unmatched.

V is TRBV5-4 and J is TRBJ2-2, with D hard to call. V lost 3 bases and J lost 1, with 10 bases in between. Per the germline V gene, CDR1 is SGHNT and CDR2 is YYREEE (reference sequence). The CDR3 has 15 residues. The CDR3 loop is CASSSNNVNTGELFF. CDR3 DNA: TGTGCCAGCAGCTCCAATAACGTGAACACCGGGGAGCTGTTTTTT.